One T cell receptor beta chain is described in this entry. Trimming took off 0 bases at V and 4 bases at J, with 11 bases between the two ends. This CDR3 is 15 amino acids long. From germline, CDR1 is MGHRA and CDR2 YSYEKL. The sample originates from a study of cytomegalovirus exposure and HLA in healthy donors. Amplification used 60 Vbeta primers and 13 Jbeta primers. Using immunoSEQ multiplex PCR, the repertoire was profiled, and TCRdb retains in-frame clones only, with some absent. The sample carries 100,000 to 150,000 clones, approximately 82% recorded once. The gene calls are TRBV4-1 and TRBJ2-3, with D possibly TRBD2 on 7 matching bases. Sequenced: PBMCs. The sequence derives from a young woman in good health and CMV-seropositive. CDR3 protein: CASSQERGGPDTQYF. For the CDR3, the DNA is TGCGCCAGCAGCCAAGAGAGGGGGGGGCCAGATACGCAGTATTTT.